Included here is one TCR beta chain sequence, with context. This sample stems from a study of blood T cell repertoires in COVID-19. This CDR3 region has 11 residues. CDR1 is DFQATT and CDR2 is SNEGSKA in the germline V gene (reference sequence). The trim removed 5 bases at V and 15 bases at J, leaving 7 bases unmatched. Sequencing was performed with immunoSEQ multiplex PCR; in TCRdb, only in-frame clones are kept and a portion is missing. The data hold 100,000 or so clones, with about 80% observed a single time. The V and J genes are TRBV20-1 and TRBJ2-1; 10 bases line up with TRBD2. Sequencing used peripheral blood. The sequence came from a woman in her 70s with acute or convalescent COVID-19. The CDR3 DNA reads as TGCAGTGCTTTCTTCAGCGGGGGGGTGTTCTTC. Translating gives CSAFFSGGVFF.